The 24 T cell receptor beta chains below were found in one sample sequenced in a study of T cell responses to AZD1222 COVID-19 vaccine. TCRdb keeps only in-frame clones here, not all; method: immunoSEQ multiplex PCR. The sample consists of around 160,000 clones, around 88% of them appearing once. The sequences come from peripheral blood, collected on day 0 of AZD1222 vaccination. All receptors come from an adult in good health.

CDR3 sequence: CASSQPGLAGGIQETQYF. CDR3 bases: TGTGCCAGCAGCCAGCCGGGACTAGCGGGGGGCATCCAAGAGACCCAGTACTTC. J is TRBJ2-5 and V is TRBV3-1 (or the pseudogene TRBV3-2); TRBD2 aligns across 15 bases. Germline CDR1 and CDR2: LGHDT and YNNKEL (reference sequence). This CDR3 region has 18 residues. Trimming removed 3 bases from V and 1 base from J; junction bases left unmatched: 6.

V gene TRBV7-2 combines with J gene TRBJ2-3; 12 bases are a match to TRBD2. This CDR3 has 18 residues. V was pared by 1 base and J by 0 bases, with 5 bases of the junction left unmatched. CDR1 is SGHTA and CDR2 is FQGNSA in the germline V gene. The CDR3 DNA follows: TGTGCCAGCAGCTTAGAGGCTAGCGGGGGGGCCAGCACAGATACGCAGTATTTT. Translation gives CASSLEASGGASTDTQYF. Based on the CDR3 plus reference TRBV7-2 and TRBJ2-3, the full variable domain is GAGVSQSPSNKVTEKGKDVELRCDPISGHTALYWYRQSLGQGLEFLIYFQGNSAPDKSGLPSDRFSAERTGGSVSTLTIQRTQQEDSAVYLCASSLEASGGASTDTQYFGPGTRLTVL.

This clone was seen ten or more times. The rearrangement joins TRBV13 to TRBJ1-1; no reliable D call. Germline values: CDR1 PRHDT, CDR2 FYEKMQ (reference sequence). V lost 3 bases and J lost 7, with 15 bases in between. The CDR3 has 14 amino acids. CDR3 sequence (DNA): TGTGCCAGCAGCTTCGGGTTGTTCGTGGGTGAAGCTTTCTTT. Residues: CASSFGLFVGEAFF.

The J gene is TRBJ2-2, the V gene TRBV9; the match to TRBD1 covers 9 bases. Germline V gene data show CDR1 as SGDLS and CDR2 as YYNGEE. The trim removed 0 bases at V and 5 bases at J, leaving 8 bases unmatched. The length of the CDR3 is 17 residues. CDR3 in DNA: TGTGCCAGCAGCGTAGCGGGACAGGGATGGAGGACCGGGGAGCTGTTTTTT. Its translation is CASSVAGQGWRTGELFF.

This chain links TRBV2 with TRBJ2-1; 7 positions agree with TRBD2. Trimming took 8 bases from V and 4 from J; bases not matched to a gene: 5. Germline V CDR1 and CDR2: SNHLY, FYNNEI. The CDR3 consists of 13 residues. CDR3 loop: CASLASGYNEQFF. The CDR3 DNA follows: TGTGCCAGCCTGGCTAGCGGTTACAATGAGCAGTTCTTC. Supplemented by reference TRBV2 and TRBJ2-1, the full variable domain reads EPEVTQTPSHQVTQMGQEVILRCVPISNHLYFYWYRQILGQKVEFLVSFYNNEISEKSEIFDDQFSVERPDGSNFTLKIRSTKLEDSAMYFCASLASGYNEQFFGPGTRLTVL.

The chain joins TRBV6-2 or TRBV6-3 to TRBJ2-7; 8 bases agree with TRBD2. The length of the CDR3 is 14 residues. Germline loops: CDR1 MNHEY, CDR2 SVGEGT. The ends lost 2 bases at V and 4 bases at J; junction bases unmatched: 4. In DNA, the CDR3 is TGTGCCAGCAGTTACCGGGGGGGACTGTACGAGCAGTACTTC. Amino acid sequence: CASSYRGGLYEQYF.

This clone appeared once. The chain recombines TRBV7-2 with TRBJ2-7, with 7 positions matching TRBD1. The CDR3 covers 14 residues. The ends lost 5 bases at V and 4 bases at J; junction bases unmatched: 8. The germline V gene encodes CDR1 SGHTA and CDR2 FQGNSA. The CDR3 spells CASSPDRPSYEQYF. The CDR3 region has the DNA TGTGCCAGCAGCCCGGACAGGCCGAGTTACGAGCAGTACTTC.

This clone was counted only a few times. This chain joins TRBV4-3 and TRBJ2-1; 10 bases line up with TRBD2. Germline V gene lookup returns CDR1 LGHNA and CDR2 YSLEER. Trimming removed 0 bases from V and 5 bases from J; junction bases left unmatched: 10. This CDR3 spans 18 amino acids. CDR3 coding DNA: TGCGCCAGCAGCCAAGAGACCCCGCTGAGCGGGGGGGACAATGAGCAGTTCTTC. Translation gives CASSQETPLSGGDNEQFF.

The CDR3 loop reads CASSLDRVNEKLFF. CDR3 coding DNA: TGTGCCAGCAGTTTGGACAGGGTTAATGAAAAACTGTTTTTT. V and J are TRBV27 and TRBJ1-4; 8 positions agree with TRBD1. This CDR3 has 14 amino acids. The junction had 1 base not matched to a gene; V was cut back by 3 bases and J by 4 bases. Germline assignment: CDR1 MNHEY and CDR2 SMNVEV (reference sequence).

The chain is built from TRBV3-1 (or the pseudogene TRBV3-2) and TRBJ2-2, with D possibly being TRBD2 (5 bases). V lost 6 bases to trimming and J lost 6 bases, with 14 bases between them. Germline values: CDR1 LGHDT, CDR2 YNNKEL (reference sequence). CDR3 length: 14 amino acids. The CDR3 nucleotides read TGTGCCAGCAGTGATTGGAGGCAAGCCGGGGAGCTGTTTTTT. Encoded protein: CASSDWRQAGELFF.

The chain is built from TRBV7-9 and TRBJ1-2, with D unclear. Trimming pared 0 bases from V and 5 bases from J, leaving 19 bases between. The germline V gene has CDR1 SEHNR and CDR2 FQNEAQ (reference sequence). The CDR3 runs to 17 residues. The CDR3 sequence is CASSLAFDRNQNYGYTF. CDR3 nucleotide sequence: TGTGCCAGCAGCTTAGCTTTCGACCGTAATCAAAATTATGGCTACACCTTC. The full variable domain, rest sourced from reference TRBV7-9 and TRBJ1-2, is DTGVSQNPRHKITKRGQNVTFRCDPISEHNRLYWYRQTLGQGPEFLTYFQNEAQLEKSRLLSDRFSAERPKGSFSTLEIQRTEQGDSAMYLCASSLAFDRNQNYGYTFGSGTRLTVV.

This clone was recorded only once. The V gene is TRBV6-2 or TRBV6-3, the J gene TRBJ1-1, with TRBD1 as a possible D gene (5 bases). The CDR3 runs 17 residues. V lost 0 bases to trimming and J lost 3 bases, with 17 bases between them. CDR1 and CDR2 (germline): MNHEY, SVGEGT. CDR3 bases: TGTGCCAGCAGTTACTCTAGCGTTGGACCCAGGGACACTGAAGCTTTCTTT. Translated: CASSYSSVGPRDTEAFF.

The chain combines TRBV16 with TRBJ1-6; D call uncertain. The CDR3 is made up of 16 amino acids. The germline V gene has CDR1 KGHSY and CDR2 FQNENV. The germline V and J ends were trimmed by 0 bases and 5 bases, with 11 bases remaining between them. The CDR3 DNA reads as TGTGCCAGCAGCCAATCTATAACACCAGATAATTCACCCCTCCACTTT. Translation: CASSQSITPDNSPLHF.

This clone was counted between two and nine times. The CDR3 protein is CASSSEGNSPLHF. Written as DNA, the CDR3 is TGCGCCAGCAGCTCGGAGGGTAATTCACCCCTCCACTTT. The chain carries TRBV5-1 and TRBJ1-6; D remains ambiguous. Germline lookup yields CDR1 SGHRS and CDR2 YFSETQ. This CDR3 is 13 amino acids long. Trimming pared 3 bases from V and 6 bases from J, leaving 7 bases between.

CDR3 amino acids: CASTGRVARAFF. The CDR3 DNA sequence: TGTGCCAGCACTGGCAGGGTGGCGAGAGCTTTCTTT. This chain joins TRBV7-3 and TRBJ1-1, with D possibly being TRBD1 (5 bases). CDR1 SGHTA and CDR2 FQGTGA come from the germline V gene. This CDR3 is built from 12 residues. V was clipped by 7 bases and J by 10 bases, with 16 bases between them.

The CDR3 protein is CASSYRTGAGGTEAFF. CDR3 in DNA: TGTGCCAGCAGTTACCGAACAGGGGCCGGAGGGACTGAAGCTTTCTTT. The gene calls are TRBV6-5 and TRBJ1-1, with 7 nucleotides matching TRBD1. This CDR3 is built from 16 residues. The V and J ends lost 2 bases and 5 bases, in that order; junction bases with no gene match: 11. The germline V gene encodes CDR1 MNHEY and CDR2 SVGAGI.

The chain is built from TRBV7-2 and TRBJ2-3, with 7 bases identical to TRBD2. V lost 3 bases and J lost 7; bases outside the gene matches: 13. Germline V CDR1 and CDR2: SGHTA, FQGNSA. This CDR3 is built from 16 residues. The CDR3 sequence is CASSFTSAVLRNTQYF. DNA of the CDR3: TGTGCCAGCAGCTTCACTAGCGCCGTGCTAAGGAATACGCAGTATTTT.

The V call is TRBV19, the J call TRBJ2-5; 8 bases fit TRBD1. The CDR3 contains 13 residues. The trim removed 9 bases at V and 4 bases at J, leaving 7 bases unmatched. CDR1 and CDR2 (germline): LNHDA, SQIVND (reference sequence). Here the CDR3 DNA reads TGTGCCAGCGAGCCAGGGGGCGCAGAGACCCAGTACTTC. Protein: CASEPGGAETQYF.

This clone was seen once. CDR3 in DNA: TGTGCCAGCAGTGAATTACAGATCAATCAGCCCCAGCATTTT. Its translation: CASSELQINQPQHF. The chain has TRBV2 and TRBJ1-5; D is uncertain. V lost 2 bases to trimming and J lost 3 bases, with 8 bases between them. The CDR3 is 14 amino acids. Germline V gives CDR1 SNHLY, CDR2 FYNNEI.

The V and J genes are TRBV27 and TRBJ1-5; D may be TRBD1 (5 bases). This CDR3 region has 15 residues. V was trimmed by 6 bases and J by 3 bases, leaving 15 bases between them. CDR1 and CDR2 from the germline V gene are MNHEY and SMNVEV (reference sequence). The CDR3: CASRQSRVTNQPQHF. CDR3 coding DNA: TGTGCCAGCAGACAAAGCAGGGTAACCAATCAGCCCCAGCATTTT.

The rearrangement joins TRBV12-5 to TRBJ1-1, with 8 bases matching TRBD1. Trimming at V came to 1 base and at J to 4 bases, leaving 8 bases not matched to a gene. The CDR3 runs to 16 residues. From germline, CDR1 is LGHNT and CDR2 FRNRAP. The CDR3: CASGLGQGIVPTEAFF. CDR3 DNA: TGTGCTAGTGGTTTGGGACAGGGGATAGTTCCCACTGAAGCTTTCTTT.

The chain recombines TRBV18 with TRBJ1-6; 9 bases align to TRBD1. This CDR3 is built from 18 residues. Germline assignment: CDR1 KGHSH and CDR2 LQKENI. V shed 3 bases and J 7 bases; nucleotides not matched to a gene: 13. The CDR3 reads CASSPIMRTGVDNSPLHF. CDR3 coding DNA: TGTGCCAGCTCACCGATCATGCGGACAGGGGTAGACAATTCACCCCTCCACTTT.

The V call is TRBV12-3 or TRBV12-4, the J call TRBJ1-2; a weak D match, TRBD1 (5 bases). This CDR3 has 12 residues. The V end lost 2 bases, the J end lost 7 bases, and 8 bases lay between the germline ends. Here the CDR3 reads CASSLRRGGYTF. The CDR3 DNA follows: TGTGCCAGCAGTTTAAGAAGGGGTGGCTACACCTTC.

The chain carries TRBV12-3 or TRBV12-4 and TRBJ2-3; D uncertain. This CDR3 has 12 residues. The ends were cut back, 7 bases at V and 4 bases at J, with 9 bases in the middle. DNA for the CDR3: TGTGCCAGCACCCTGGCCGCAGATACGCAGTATTTT. It codes for CASTLAADTQYF.